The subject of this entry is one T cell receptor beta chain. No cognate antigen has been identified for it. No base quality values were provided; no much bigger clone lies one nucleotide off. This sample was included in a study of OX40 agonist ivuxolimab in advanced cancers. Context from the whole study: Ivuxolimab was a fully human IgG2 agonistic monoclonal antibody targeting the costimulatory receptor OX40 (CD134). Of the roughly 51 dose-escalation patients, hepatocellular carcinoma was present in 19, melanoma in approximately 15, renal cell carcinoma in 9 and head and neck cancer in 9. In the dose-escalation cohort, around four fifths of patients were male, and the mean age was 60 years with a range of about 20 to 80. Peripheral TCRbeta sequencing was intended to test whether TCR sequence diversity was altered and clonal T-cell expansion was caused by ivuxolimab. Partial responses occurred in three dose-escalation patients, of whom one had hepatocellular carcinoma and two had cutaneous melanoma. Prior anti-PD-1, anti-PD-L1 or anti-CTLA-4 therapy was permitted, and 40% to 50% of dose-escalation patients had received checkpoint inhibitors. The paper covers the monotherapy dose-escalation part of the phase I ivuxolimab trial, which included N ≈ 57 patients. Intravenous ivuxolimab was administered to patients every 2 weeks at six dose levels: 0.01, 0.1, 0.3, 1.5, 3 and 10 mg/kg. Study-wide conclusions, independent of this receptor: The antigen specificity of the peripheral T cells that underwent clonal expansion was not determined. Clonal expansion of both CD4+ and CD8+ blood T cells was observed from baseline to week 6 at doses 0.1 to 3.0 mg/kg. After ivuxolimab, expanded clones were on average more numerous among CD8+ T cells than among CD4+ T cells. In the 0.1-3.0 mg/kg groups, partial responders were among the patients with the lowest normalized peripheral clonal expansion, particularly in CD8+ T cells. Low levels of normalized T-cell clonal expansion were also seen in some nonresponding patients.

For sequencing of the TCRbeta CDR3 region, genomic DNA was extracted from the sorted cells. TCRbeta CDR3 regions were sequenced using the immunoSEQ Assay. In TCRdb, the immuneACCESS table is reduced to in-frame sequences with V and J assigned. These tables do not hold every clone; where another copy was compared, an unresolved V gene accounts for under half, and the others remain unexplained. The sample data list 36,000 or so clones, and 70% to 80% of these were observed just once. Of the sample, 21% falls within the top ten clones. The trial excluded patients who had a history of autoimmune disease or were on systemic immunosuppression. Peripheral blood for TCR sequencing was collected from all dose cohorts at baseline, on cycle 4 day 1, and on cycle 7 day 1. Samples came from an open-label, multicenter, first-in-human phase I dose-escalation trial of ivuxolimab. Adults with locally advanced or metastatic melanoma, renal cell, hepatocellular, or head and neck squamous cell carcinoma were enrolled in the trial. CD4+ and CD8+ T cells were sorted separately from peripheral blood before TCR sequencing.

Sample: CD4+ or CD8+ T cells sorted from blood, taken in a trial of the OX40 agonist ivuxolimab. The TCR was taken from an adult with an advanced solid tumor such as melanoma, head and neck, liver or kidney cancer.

The nucleotide sequence reads as follows: TGTGCCAGCAGCCTACCACTAGGGGATACGCAGTATTTT. Translated, this is CASSLPLGDTQYF. The V gene is TRBV7-9 and the J gene is TRBJ2-3; the D region possibly corresponds to TRBD2 (5 bases align). The junction shows trimming of 5 bases on V and 6 bases on J, plus 12 bases between the germline ends. CDR1 is given as SEHNR and CDR2 as FQNEAQ, both from the germline V gene (reference sequence). Taken from cysteine to phenylalanine, the CDR3 has 13 residues. The CDR3 DNA has 39 bases and is translated from base 1. Reference TRBV7-9 and TRBJ2-3 proteins supply the regions before and after the CDR3; the full variable domain is: DTGVSQNPRHKITKRGQNVTFRCDPISEHNRLYWYRQTLGQGPEFLTYFQNEAQLEKSRLLSDRFSAERPKGSFSTLEIQRTEQGDSAMYLCASSLPLGDTQYFGPGTRLTVL.